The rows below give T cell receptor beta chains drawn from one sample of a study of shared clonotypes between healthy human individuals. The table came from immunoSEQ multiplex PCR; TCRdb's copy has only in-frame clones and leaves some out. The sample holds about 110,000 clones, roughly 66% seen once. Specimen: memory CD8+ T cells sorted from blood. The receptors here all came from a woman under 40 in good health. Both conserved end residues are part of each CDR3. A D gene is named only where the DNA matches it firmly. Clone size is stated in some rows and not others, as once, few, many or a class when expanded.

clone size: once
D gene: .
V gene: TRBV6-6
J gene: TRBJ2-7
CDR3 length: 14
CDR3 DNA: TGTGCCAGCAGTTTTGGGGGGAGCTCCTACGAGCAGTACTTC
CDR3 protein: CASSFGGSSYEQYF

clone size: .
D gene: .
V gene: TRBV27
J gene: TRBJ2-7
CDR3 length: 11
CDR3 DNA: TGTGCCAGCAGTCGCCACGGAGAGCAGTACTTC
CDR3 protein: CASSRHGEQYF

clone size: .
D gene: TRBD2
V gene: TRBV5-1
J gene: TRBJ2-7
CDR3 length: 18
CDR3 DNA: TGCGCCAGCAGCACAGGACTAGCGGGAGGGGAGGTATCCTACGAGCAGTACTTC
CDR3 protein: CASSTGLAGGEVSYEQYF

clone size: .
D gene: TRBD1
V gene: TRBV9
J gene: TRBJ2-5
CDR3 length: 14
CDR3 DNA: TGTGCCAGCAGCGAGGGACAGGGGAGAGAGACCCAGTACTTC
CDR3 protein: CASSEGQGRETQYF

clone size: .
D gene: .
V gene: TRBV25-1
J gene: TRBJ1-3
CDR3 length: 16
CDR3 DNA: TGTGCCAGCAGTCCAGGGGTCACGTCCTCTGGAAACACCATATATTTT
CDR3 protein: CASSPGVTSSGNTIYF

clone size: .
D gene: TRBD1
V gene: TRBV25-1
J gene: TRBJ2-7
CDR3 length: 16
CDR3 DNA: TGTGCCAGCAGTGGGGGACAGGTGACTTCAACCTACGAGCAGTACTTC
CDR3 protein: CASSGGQVTSTYEQYF

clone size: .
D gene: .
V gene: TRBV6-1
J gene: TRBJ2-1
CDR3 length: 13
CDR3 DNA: TGTGCCAGCAGCGGTCCGGGTGGGAATGAGCAGTTCTTC
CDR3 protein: CASSGPGGNEQFF

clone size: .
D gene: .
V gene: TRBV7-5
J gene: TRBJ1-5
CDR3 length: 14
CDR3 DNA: TGTGCCAGCAGCCCTGACAGGGAATCGCGGCCCCAGCATTTT
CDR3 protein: CASSPDRESRPQHF

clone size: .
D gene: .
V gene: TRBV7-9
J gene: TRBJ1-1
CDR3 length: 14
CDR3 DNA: TGTGCCAGCAGCCATAGAACTACGAACACTGAAGCTTTCTTT
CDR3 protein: CASSHRTTNTEAFF

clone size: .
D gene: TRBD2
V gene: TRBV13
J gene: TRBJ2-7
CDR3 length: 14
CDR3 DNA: TGTGCCAGCAGCCTTGAGCTAGCGGGAAACGAGCAGTACTTC
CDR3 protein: CASSLELAGNEQYF

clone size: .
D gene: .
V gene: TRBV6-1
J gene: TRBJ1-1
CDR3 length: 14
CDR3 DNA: TGTGCCAGCAGTGAAGGGAGCGGGGGCACTGAAGCTTTCTTT
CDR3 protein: CASSEGSGGTEAFF

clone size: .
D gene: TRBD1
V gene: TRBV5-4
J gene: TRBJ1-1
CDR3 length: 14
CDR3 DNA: TGTGCCAGCAGGGGGACAGGGGTTTACACTGAAGCTTTCTTT
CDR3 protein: CASRGTGVYTEAFF

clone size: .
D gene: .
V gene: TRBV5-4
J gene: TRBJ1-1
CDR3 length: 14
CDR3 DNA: TGTGCCAGCAGGTGGGACCGTGGGAACACTGAAGCTTTCTTT
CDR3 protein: CASRWDRGNTEAFF

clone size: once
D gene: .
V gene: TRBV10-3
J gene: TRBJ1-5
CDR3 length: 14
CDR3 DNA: TGTGCCACCGGGGTGGAAAATAGCAATCAGCCCCAGCATTTT
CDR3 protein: CATGVENSNQPQHF

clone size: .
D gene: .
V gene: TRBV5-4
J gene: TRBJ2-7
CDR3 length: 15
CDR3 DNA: TGTGCCAGCAGCTTGGTGGGACCCAGCCCCTACGAGCAGTACTTC
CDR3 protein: CASSLVGPSPYEQYF

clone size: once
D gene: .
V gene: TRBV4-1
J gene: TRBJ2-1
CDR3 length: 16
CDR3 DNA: TGCGCCAGCGATCCGGTCGGGGGGCACCTCTACAATGAGCAGTTCTTC
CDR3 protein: CASDPVGGHLYNEQFF

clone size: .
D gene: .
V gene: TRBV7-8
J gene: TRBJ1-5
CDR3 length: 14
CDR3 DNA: TGTGCCAGCAGCCTCGGGGAGATCGTGAGGCCCCAGCATTTT
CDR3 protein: CASSLGEIVRPQHF

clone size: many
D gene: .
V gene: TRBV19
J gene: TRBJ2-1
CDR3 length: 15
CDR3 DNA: TGTGCCAGTAGTTTCGGGACTCACTCCTACAATGAGCAGTTCTTC
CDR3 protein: CASSFGTHSYNEQFF

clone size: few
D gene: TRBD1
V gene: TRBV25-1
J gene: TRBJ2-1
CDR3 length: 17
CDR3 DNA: TGTGCCAGCAGTGACAAAACCCGGGACAGGGGGCAGAGTGAGCAGTTCTTC
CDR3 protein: CASSDKTRDRGQSEQFF

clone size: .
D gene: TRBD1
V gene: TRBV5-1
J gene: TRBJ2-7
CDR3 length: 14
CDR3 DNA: TGCGCCAGCAGTCCTCGGACAGGACCTTACGAGCAGTACTTC
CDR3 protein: CASSPRTGPYEQYF

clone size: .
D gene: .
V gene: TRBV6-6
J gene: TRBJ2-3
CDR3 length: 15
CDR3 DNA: TGTGCCAGCAGTTACTACCGGACTAGCACAGATACGCAGTATTTT
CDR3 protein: CASSYYRTSTDTQYF

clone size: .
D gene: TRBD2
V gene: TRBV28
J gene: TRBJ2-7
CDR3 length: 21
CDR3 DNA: TGTGCCAGCACTGACCGACCTTATTTGGGACTAGCGGGAAGGAGCTCCTACGAGCAGTACTTC
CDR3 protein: CASTDRPYLGLAGRSSYEQYF

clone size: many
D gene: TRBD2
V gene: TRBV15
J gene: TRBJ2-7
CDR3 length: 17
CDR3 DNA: TGTGCCACCAGCACCCAGTGGGCTAGCGGGATTCTAAGCGAGCAGTACTTC
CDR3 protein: CATSTQWASGILSEQYF

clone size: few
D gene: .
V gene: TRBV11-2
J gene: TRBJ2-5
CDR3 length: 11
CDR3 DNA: TGTGCCAGCAGCCGGTCAGAGACCCAGTACTTC
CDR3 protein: CASSRSETQYF

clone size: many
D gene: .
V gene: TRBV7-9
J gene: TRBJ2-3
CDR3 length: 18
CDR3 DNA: TGTGCCAGCAGCTTAAGGGTCCGGGACTCCAGTCCCACAGATACGCAGTATTTT
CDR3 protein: CASSLRVRDSSPTDTQYF

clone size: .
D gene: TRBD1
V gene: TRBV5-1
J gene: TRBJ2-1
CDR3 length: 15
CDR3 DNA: TGTGCCAGCAGCTTTTCGGACAGGGGGTCCAATGAGCAGTTCTTC
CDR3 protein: CASSFSDRGSNEQFF

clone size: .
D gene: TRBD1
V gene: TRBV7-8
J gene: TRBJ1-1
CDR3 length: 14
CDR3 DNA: TGTGCCAGCAGCTTAAGACAGGGTGGGACTGAAGCTTTCTTT
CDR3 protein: CASSLRQGGTEAFF

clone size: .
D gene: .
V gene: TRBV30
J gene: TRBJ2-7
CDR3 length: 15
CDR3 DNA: TGTGCCTGGAGTGGCCCACCACAGACTGCCTACGAGCAGTACTTC
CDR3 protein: CAWSGPPQTAYEQYF

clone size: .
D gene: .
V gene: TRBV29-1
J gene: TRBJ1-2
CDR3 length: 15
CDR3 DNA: TGCAGCGTTGAAGATACGAGGTTTGAATACTATGGCTACACCTTC
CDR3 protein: CSVEDTRFEYYGYTF

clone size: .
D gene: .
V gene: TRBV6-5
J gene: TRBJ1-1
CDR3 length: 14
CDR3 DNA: TGTGCCAGCAGAAAACAGGGCTCTTGGACTGAAGCTTTCTTT
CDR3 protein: CASRKQGSWTEAFF

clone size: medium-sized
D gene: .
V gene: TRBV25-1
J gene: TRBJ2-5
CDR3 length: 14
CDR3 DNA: TGTGCCAGCAGTGCTCGTCAAGCTCAAGAGACCCAGTACTTC
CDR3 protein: CASSARQAQETQYF

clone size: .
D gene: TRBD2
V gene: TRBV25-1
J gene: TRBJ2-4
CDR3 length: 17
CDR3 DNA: TGTGCCAGCAGTGAAGGAACTAGCGGAGACACCAAAAACATTCAGTACTTC
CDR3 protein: CASSEGTSGDTKNIQYF

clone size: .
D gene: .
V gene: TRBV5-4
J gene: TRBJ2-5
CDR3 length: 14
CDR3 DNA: TGTGCCAGCAGCTTGGGGCAGTTCCAAGAGACCCAGTACTTC
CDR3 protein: CASSLGQFQETQYF

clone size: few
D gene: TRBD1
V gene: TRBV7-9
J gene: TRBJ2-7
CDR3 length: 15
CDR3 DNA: TGTGCCAGCAGCCTTGGGACAGTCTCCTCCTACGAGCAGTACTTC
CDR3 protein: CASSLGTVSSYEQYF

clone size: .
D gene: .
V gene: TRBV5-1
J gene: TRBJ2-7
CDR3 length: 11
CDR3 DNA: TGCGCCAGCAGCTTCTGGGGCGAGCAGTACTTC
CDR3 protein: CASSFWGEQYF

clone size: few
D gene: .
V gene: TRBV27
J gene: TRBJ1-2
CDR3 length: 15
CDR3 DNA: TGTGCCAGCAGTTTACGCTTCGGGCAGGTTGGTGGCTACACCTTC
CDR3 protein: CASSLRFGQVGGYTF

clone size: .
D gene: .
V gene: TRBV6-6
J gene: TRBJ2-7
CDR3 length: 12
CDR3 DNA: TGTGCCAGCAGTTTACAGGGCTACGAGCAGTACTTC
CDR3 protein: CASSLQGYEQYF

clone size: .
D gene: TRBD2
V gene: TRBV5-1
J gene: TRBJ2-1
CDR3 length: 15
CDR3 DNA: TGCGCCAGCAGCTTGACTAGCGGTTCCTACAATGAGCAGTTCTTC
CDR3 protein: CASSLTSGSYNEQFF

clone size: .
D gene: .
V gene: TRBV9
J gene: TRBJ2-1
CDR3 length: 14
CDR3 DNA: TGTGCCAGCAGTGAGAGGTGGGAAAGCAATGAGCAGTTCTTC
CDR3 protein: CASSERWESNEQFF

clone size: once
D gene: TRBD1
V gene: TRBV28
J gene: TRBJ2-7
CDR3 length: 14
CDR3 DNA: TGTGCCAGCAGGAAACCGGGACAGGGATTCGAGCAGTACTTC
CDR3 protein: CASRKPGQGFEQYF

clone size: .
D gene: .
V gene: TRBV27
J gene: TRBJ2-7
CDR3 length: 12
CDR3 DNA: TGTGCCAGCAGTTTGTCAGGGCTCGAGCAGTACTTC
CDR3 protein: CASSLSGLEQYF